This T cell receptor (beta chain) was found in a study of patients and donors after allogeneic stem cell transplantation. Using its own MiXCR run on the RT-PCR reads, TCRdb lists one record per CDR3 protein. The table lists tens of thousands of distinct CDR3 sequences, about 48% of them singletons. Sequencing was performed on blood, either unsorted or a sorted T cell fraction (not recorded which). The TCR originated in a human donor who was either an allogeneic HSCT recipient or a stem cell or donor lymphocyte infusion donor (not recorded which). It is not recorded whose cells these are; they may come from a transplant donor.

CDR3 loop: CSVEEGGNYGYTF. CDR3 bases: TGCAGCGTTGAAGAGGGGGGGAACTATGGCTACACCTTC. J is TRBJ1-2 and V is TRBV29-1; a possible D gene is TRBD1 (5 bases). The V end was cut by 0 bases, the J end by 2 bases, with 7 bases between. The length of the CDR3 is 13 residues. Germline V gene lookup returns CDR1 SQVTM and CDR2 ANQGSEA.